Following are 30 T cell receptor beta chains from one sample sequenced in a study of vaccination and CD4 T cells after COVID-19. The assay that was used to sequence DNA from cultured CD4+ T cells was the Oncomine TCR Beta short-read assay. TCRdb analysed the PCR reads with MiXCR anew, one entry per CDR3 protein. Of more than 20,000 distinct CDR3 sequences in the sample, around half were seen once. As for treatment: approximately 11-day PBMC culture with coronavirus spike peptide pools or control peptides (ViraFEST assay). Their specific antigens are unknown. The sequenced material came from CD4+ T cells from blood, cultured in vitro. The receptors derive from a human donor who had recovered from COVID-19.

The CDR3, as DNA: TGTGCCAGCAGCTTTGAGGAGGGGCTTTGGGGCACTGAAGCTTTCTTT. Its protein is CASSFEEGLWGTEAFF. J is TRBJ1-1 and V is TRBV7-9; TRBD1 might be the D (5 bases). Germline loops: CDR1 SEHNR, CDR2 FQNEAQ (reference sequence). Trimming stripped 3 bases from V and 4 bases from J, with 18 bases between. The CDR3 totals 16 residues.

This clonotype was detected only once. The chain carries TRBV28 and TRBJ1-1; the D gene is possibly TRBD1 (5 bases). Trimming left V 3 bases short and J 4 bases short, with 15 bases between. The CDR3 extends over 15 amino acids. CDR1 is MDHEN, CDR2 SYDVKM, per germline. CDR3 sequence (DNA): TGTGCCAGCAGTTTTACGTGGGGGGAAGGCACTGAAGCTTTCTTT. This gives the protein CASSFTWGEGTEAFF.

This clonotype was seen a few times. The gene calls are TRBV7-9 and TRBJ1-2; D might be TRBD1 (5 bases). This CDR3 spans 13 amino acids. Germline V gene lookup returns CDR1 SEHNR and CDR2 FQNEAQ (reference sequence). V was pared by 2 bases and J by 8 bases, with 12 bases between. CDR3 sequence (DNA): TGTGCCAGCAGCTTAAATTCAGGGATGGGCTACACCTTC. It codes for CASSLNSGMGYTF.

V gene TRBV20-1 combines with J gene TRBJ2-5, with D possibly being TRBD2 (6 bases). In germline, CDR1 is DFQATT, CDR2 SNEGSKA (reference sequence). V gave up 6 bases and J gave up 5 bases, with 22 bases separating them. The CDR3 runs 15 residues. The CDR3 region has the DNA TGCAGTGCCTCGGACGGCAGGGCGGGATCCGAGACCCAGTACTTC. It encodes CSASDGRAGSETQYF.

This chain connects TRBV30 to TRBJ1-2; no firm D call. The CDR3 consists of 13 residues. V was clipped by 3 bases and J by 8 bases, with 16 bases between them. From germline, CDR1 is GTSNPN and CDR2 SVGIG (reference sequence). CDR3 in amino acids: CAWSPGQLGGYTF. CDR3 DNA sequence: TGTGCCTGGAGCCCTGGGCAGTTAGGCGGCTACACCTTC.

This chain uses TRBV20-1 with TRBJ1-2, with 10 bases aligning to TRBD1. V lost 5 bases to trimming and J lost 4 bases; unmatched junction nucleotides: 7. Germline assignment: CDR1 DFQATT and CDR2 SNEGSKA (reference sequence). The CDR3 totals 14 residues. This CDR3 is CSALDRGWIYGYTF. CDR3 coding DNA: TGCAGTGCTTTGGACAGGGGGTGGATCTATGGCTACACCTTC.

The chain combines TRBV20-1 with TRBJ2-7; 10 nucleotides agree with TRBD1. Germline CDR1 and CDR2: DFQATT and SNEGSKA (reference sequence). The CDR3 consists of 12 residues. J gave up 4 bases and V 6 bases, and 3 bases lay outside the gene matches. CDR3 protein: CSASDRGYEQYF. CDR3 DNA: TGCAGTGCCTCGGACAGGGGGTACGAGCAGTACTTC.

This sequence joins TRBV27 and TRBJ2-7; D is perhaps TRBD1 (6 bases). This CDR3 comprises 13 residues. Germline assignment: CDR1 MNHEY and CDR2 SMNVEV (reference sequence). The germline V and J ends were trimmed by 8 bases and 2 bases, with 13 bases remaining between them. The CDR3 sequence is CASSGQRAYEQYF. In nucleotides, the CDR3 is TGTGCCAGCTCCGGACAGAGGGCCTACGAGCAGTACTTC.

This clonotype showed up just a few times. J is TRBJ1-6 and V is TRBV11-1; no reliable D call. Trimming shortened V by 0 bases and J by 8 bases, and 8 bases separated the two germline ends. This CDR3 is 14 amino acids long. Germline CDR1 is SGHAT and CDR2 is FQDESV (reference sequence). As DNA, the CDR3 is TGTGCCAGCAGCTTAGCAGGGTTGGATTCACCCCTCCACTTT. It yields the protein CASSLAGLDSPLHF. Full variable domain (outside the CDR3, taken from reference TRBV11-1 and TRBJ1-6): EAEVAQSPRYKITEKSQAVAFWCDPISGHATLYWYRQILGQGPELLVQFQDESVVDDSQLPKDRFSAERLKGVDSTLKIQPAELGDSAMYLCASSLAGLDSPLHFGNGTRLTVT.

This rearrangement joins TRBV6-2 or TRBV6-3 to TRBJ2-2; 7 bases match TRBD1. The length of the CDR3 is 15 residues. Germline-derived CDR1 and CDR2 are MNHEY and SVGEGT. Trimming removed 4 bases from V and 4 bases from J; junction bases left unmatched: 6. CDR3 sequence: CASSSHRGGTGELFF. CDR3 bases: TGTGCCAGCAGTTCCCACAGGGGTGGCACCGGGGAGCTGTTTTTT.

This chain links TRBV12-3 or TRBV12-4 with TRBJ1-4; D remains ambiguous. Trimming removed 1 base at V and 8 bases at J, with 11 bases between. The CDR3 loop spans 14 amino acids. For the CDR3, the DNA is TGTGCCAGCAGTTTAGGAGGTAGTTGGGAAAAACTGTTTTTT. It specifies CASSLGGSWEKLFF.

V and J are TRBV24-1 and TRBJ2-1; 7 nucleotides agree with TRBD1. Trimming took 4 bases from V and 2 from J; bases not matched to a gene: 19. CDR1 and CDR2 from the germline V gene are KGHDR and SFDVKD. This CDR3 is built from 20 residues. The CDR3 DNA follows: TGTGCCACCAGTGACCGCGCCGATAAGACCGACAGGGACCCCTACAATGAGCAGTTCTTC. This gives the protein CATSDRADKTDRDPYNEQFF.

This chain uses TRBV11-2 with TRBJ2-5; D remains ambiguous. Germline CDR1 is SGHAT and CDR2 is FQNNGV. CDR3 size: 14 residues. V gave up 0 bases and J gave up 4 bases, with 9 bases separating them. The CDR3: CASSLDGRTETQYF. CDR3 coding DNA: TGTGCCAGCAGCTTAGATGGACGGACAGAGACCCAGTACTTC.

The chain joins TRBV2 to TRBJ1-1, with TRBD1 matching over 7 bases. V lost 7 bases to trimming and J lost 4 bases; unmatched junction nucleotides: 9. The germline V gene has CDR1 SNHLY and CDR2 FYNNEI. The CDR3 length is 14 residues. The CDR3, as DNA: TGTGCCAGCACAGTGACAGGGAGTACCACTGAAGCTTTCTTT. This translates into CASTVTGSTTEAFF.

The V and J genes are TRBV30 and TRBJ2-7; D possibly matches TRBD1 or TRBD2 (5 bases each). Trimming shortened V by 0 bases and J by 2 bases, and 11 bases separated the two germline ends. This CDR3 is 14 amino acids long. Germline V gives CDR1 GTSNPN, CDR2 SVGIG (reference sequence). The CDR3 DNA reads TGTGCCTGGAGTGTACGTGGGACCGCCTACGAGCAGTACTTC. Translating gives CAWSVRGTAYEQYF.

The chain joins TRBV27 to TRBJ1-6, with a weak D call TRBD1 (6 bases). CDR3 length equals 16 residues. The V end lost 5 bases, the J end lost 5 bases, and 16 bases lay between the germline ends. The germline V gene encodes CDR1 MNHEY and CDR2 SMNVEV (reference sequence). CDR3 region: CASSLRTVDNNSPLHF. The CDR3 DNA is TGTGCCAGCAGTCTTCGGACAGTCGACAATAATTCACCCCTCCACTTT.

CDR3 loop: CSARDTGQGLSSFF. CDR3 nucleotide sequence: TGCAGTGCTAGAGATACGGGACAGGGGCTCTCGTCTTTCTTT. This chain links TRBV20-1 with TRBJ1-1; 10 bases agree with TRBD1. The CDR3 sequence is 14 residues long. The germline CDR1 and CDR2 sequences are DFQATT and SNEGSKA (reference sequence). Losses at the gene ends were 0 bases for V and 12 bases for J; bases not matched to a gene: 10.

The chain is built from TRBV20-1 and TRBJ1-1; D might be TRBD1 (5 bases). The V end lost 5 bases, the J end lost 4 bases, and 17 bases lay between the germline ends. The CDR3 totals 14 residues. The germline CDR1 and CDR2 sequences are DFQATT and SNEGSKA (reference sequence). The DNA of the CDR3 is TGCAGTGCTCCGGGAAGGGGCGAGAGCACTGAAGCTTTCTTT. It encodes CSAPGRGESTEAFF.

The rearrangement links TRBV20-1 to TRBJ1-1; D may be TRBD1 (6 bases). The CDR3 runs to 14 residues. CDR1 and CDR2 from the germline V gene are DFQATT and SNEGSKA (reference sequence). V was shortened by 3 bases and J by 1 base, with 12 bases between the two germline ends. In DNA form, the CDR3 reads TGCAGTGCTAGCCCCACAGGGAGGAACACTGAAGCTTTCTTT. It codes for CSASPTGRNTEAFF.

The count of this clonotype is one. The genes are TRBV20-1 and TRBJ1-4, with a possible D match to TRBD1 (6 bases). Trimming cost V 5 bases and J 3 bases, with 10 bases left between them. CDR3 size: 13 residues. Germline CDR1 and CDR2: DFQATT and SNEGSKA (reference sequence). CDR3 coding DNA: TGCAGTGCTGGGGGGGCGGCTAATGAAAAACTGTTTTTT. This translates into CSAGGAANEKLFF.

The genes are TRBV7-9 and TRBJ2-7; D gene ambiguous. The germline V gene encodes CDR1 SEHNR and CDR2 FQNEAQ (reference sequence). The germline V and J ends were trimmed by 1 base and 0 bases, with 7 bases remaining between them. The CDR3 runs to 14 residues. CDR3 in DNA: TGTGCCAGCAGCTTAGAGGGCTTCTCCTACGAGCAGTACTTC. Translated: CASSLEGFSYEQYF.

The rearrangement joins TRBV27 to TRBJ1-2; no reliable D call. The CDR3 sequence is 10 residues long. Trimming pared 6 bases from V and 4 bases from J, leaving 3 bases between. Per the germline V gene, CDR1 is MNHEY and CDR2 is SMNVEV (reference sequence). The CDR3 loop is CASRPYGYTF. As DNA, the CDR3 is TGTGCCAGCAGACCCTATGGCTACACCTTC.

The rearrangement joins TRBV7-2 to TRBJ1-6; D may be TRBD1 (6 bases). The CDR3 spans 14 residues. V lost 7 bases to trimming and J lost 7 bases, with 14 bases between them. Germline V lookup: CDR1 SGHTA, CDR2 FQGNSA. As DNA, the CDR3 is TGTGCCAGCACCATGGGGGGGCAGAATTCACCCCTCCACTTT. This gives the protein CASTMGGQNSPLHF.

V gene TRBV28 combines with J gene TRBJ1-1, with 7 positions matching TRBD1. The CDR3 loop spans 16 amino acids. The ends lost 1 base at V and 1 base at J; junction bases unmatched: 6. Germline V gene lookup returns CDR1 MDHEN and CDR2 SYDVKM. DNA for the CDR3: TGTGCCAGCAGTTTATTGTCAGGGGGAAAGAACACTGAAGCTTTCTTT. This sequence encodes CASSLLSGGKNTEAFF.

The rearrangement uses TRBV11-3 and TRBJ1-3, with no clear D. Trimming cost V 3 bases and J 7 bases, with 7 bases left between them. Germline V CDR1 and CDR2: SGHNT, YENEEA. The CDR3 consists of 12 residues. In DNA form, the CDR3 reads TGTGCCAGCAGCTTTAGACCCAACACCATATATTTT. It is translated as CASSFRPNTIYF.

The CDR3 DNA reads as TGTGCCAGCAGTGATACTATGGGCTACACCTTC. Protein: CASSDTMGYTF. The chain links TRBV6-1 to TRBJ1-2; D remains unclear. The V gene lost 3 bases and the J gene lost 8 bases, with 7 bases spanning the gap. The CDR3 contains 11 residues. Germline CDR1 and CDR2: MNHNS and SASEGT.

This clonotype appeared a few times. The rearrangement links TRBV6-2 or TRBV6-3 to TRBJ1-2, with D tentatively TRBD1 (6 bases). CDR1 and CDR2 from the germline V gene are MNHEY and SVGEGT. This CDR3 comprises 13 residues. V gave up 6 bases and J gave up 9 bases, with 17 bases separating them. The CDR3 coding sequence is TGTGCCAGCAGCCCCCCGGGGGGCAATCGCTACACCTTC. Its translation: CASSPPGGNRYTF.

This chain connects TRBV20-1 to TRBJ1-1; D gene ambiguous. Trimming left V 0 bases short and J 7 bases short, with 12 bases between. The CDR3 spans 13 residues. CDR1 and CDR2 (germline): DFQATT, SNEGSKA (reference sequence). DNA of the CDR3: TGCAGTGCTAGAGAATGGGGAATCGGTGAAGCTTTCTTT. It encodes CSAREWGIGEAFF.

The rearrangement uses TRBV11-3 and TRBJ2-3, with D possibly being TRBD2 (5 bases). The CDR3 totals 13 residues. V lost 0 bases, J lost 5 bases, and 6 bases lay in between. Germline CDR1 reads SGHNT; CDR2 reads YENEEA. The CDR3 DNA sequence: TGTGCCAGCAGCTTAGATCGGGGAGATACGCAGTATTTT. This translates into CASSLDRGDTQYF.

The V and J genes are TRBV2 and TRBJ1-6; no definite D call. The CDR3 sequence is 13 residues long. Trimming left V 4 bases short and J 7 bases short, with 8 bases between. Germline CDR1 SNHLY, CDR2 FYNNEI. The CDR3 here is CASSVAGNSPLHF. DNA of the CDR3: TGTGCCAGCAGTGTGGCGGGAAATTCACCCCTCCACTTT.